This passage covers 19 T cell receptor beta chains from one sample sequenced in a study of cytomegalovirus exposure and HLA in healthy donors. The PCR had 60 Vbeta and 13 Jbeta primers. TCRdb's table, derived via immunoSEQ multiplex PCR, lists solely in-frame clones and lacks some. Of about 93,000 clones listed, under 85% were seen once; the top ten hold 2.5% to 4%. The sample comprised PBMCs. Receptors originate from a woman aged 40 to 49 in good health and CMV-seronegative.

The chain carries TRBV15 and TRBJ1-5; 7 bases align to TRBD1. Germline loops: CDR1 LNHNV, CDR2 YYDKDF (reference sequence). The CDR3 runs 17 residues. V lost 0 bases to trimming and J lost 7 bases; unmatched junction nucleotides: 12. Here the CDR3 reads CATSRDWAGGTGQPQHF. The CDR3 DNA sequence: TGTGCCACCAGCAGAGATTGGGCAGGGGGAACGGGACAGCCCCAGCATTTT.

The chain is built from TRBV5-5 and TRBJ2-5, with 12 bases identical to TRBD2. Germline CDR1 SGHKS, CDR2 YYEKEE (reference sequence). V dropped 4 bases and J dropped 5; count of bases not matched to a gene: 12. The CDR3 contains 17 residues. The CDR3 nucleotides are TGTGCCAGCAGCCCCTCTAGCGGGAGGGCCGGGTGGGAGACCCAGTACTTC. Its translation: CASSPSSGRAGWETQYF.

This clone was detected once. This rearrangement joins TRBV2 to TRBJ1-5, with 7 nucleotides matching TRBD1. J gave up 7 bases and V 3 bases, and 9 bases lay outside the gene matches. There are 15 residues in the CDR3. Per the germline V gene, CDR1 is SNHLY and CDR2 is FYNNEI. The CDR3 is CASSEVTGEDQPQHF. DNA for the CDR3: TGTGCCAGCAGTGAGGTTACAGGGGAGGACCAGCCCCAGCATTTT.

This clone was counted once. This CDR3 is also generated by other DNA sequences in the sample. The CDR3 here is CASSLGRGSEQYF. CDR3 bases: TGTGCCAGCAGCTTGGGGAGGGGCTCCGAGCAGTACTTC. The genes are TRBV5-4 and TRBJ2-7, with a possible D match to TRBD2 (6 bases). Trimming shortened V by 0 bases and J by 6 bases, and 10 bases separated the two germline ends. Germline V gives CDR1 SGHNT, CDR2 YYREEE (reference sequence). There are 13 residues in the CDR3.

The genes are TRBV10-1 and TRBJ2-5; D ambiguous. The CDR3 spans 13 residues. V was shortened by 2 bases and J by 7 bases, with 11 bases between the two germline ends. Germline values: CDR1 WNHNN, CDR2 SYGVQD (reference sequence). CDR3 sequence: CASSEKDRVTQYF. The CDR3 coding sequence is TGCGCCAGCAGTGAGAAAGACCGGGTGACCCAGTACTTC.

This clone has just one count. The V and J genes are TRBV5-1 and TRBJ1-6, with D possibly matching TRBD1 (5 bases). This CDR3 is 13 amino acids long. Trimming cost V 0 bases and J 10 bases, with 8 bases left between them. Germline loops: CDR1 SGHRS, CDR2 YFSETQ. The CDR3 DNA reads as TGCGCCAGCAGCTTGGCGGACAAGTCACCCCTCCACTTT. It is translated as CASSLADKSPLHF. Full variable domain (missing parts from reference TRBV5-1 and TRBJ1-6): KAGVTQTPRYLIKTRGQQVTLSCSPISGHRSVSWYQQTPGQGLQFLFEYFSETQRNKGNFPGRFSGRQFSNSRSEMNVSTLELGDSALYLCASSLADKSPLHFGNGTRLTVT.

This clone was found once. The V and J genes are TRBV19 and TRBJ1-5, with D unclear. CDR3 length equals 12 residues. The germline V and J ends were trimmed by 5 bases and 3 bases, with 5 bases remaining between them. CDR1 and CDR2 (germline): LNHDA, SQIVND (reference sequence). This CDR3 is CASSFSNQPQHF. CDR3 nucleotide sequence: TGTGCCAGTAGTTTCTCCAATCAGCCCCAGCATTTT.

This chain connects TRBV5-8 to TRBJ1-5, with D maybe TRBD1 (6 bases). This CDR3 is built from 17 residues. From germline, CDR1 is SGHTS and CDR2 YDEGEE. V gave up 6 bases and J gave up 4 bases, with 23 bases separating them. DNA of the CDR3: TGTGCCAGCATCCTTGGAGGGGGGGGCGCAGGGAATCAGCCCCAGCATTTT. This translates into CASILGGGGAGNQPQHF. The complete variable domain, with remaining parts taken from reference TRBV5-8 and TRBJ1-5, reads EAGVTQSPTHLIKTRGQQATLRCSPISGHTSVYWYQQALGLGLQFLLWYDEGEERNRGNFPPRFSGRQFPNYSSELNVNALELEDSALYLCASILGGGGAGNQPQHFGDGTRLSIL.

The chain couples TRBV7-9 to TRBJ2-1; no definite D call. V was shortened by 3 bases and J by 0 bases, with 15 bases between the two germline ends. Germline assignment: CDR1 SEHNR and CDR2 FQNEAQ (reference sequence). This CDR3 has 17 amino acids. The DNA for the CDR3 is TGTGCCAGCAGCTTCCCTATCACCATAATCTCCTACAATGAGCAGTTCTTC. It yields the protein CASSFPITIISYNEQFF.

The rearrangement joins TRBV7-2 to TRBJ2-5, with 9 positions matching TRBD2. V trimming: 6 bases; J trimming: 5 bases; junction bases outside the gene matches: 4. CDR1 SGHTA and CDR2 FQGNSA come from the germline V gene. This CDR3 region has 13 residues. CDR3 protein: CASRRTSGETQYF. CDR3 sequence (DNA): TGTGCCAGCAGGCGAACTAGCGGGGAGACCCAGTACTTC.

The chain has TRBV30 and TRBJ1-1; perhaps TRBD1 as D (6 bases). This CDR3 has 12 residues. Trimming took 4 bases from V and 4 from J, leaving 10 bases between them. Germline V gene lookup returns CDR1 GTSNPN and CDR2 SVGIG (reference sequence). CDR3 residues: CAWTEGGTEAFF. The CDR3 bases are TGTGCCTGGACCGAAGGGGGCACTGAAGCTTTCTTT.

V usage is TRBV7-9 and J usage is TRBJ1-2, with TRBD1 identical over 8 bases. With 5 bases clipped from V and 4 bases from J, the junction kept 6 bases outside the gene matches. The CDR3 totals 14 residues. CDR1 and CDR2 (germline): SEHNR, FQNEAQ (reference sequence). This CDR3 reads CASSPGQVFYGYTF. CDR3 DNA: TGTGCCAGCAGCCCGGGACAGGTATTCTATGGCTACACCTTC.

V is TRBV14 and J is TRBJ2-7; 8 bases are a match to TRBD2. Trimming removed 1 base from V and 5 bases from J; junction bases left unmatched: 16. The V gene's germline CDR1 is SGHDN and CDR2 FVKESK. The CDR3 loop spans 18 amino acids. The CDR3 region has the DNA TGTGCCAGCAGCCAAGTTCTGGGAGGAGCGGGAGTAAGAAACGAGCAGTACTTC. Protein product: CASSQVLGGAGVRNEQYF.

CDR3 loop: CASSTIAGVSTGELFF. Here the CDR3 DNA reads TGTGCCAGCAGCACCATAGCGGGAGTGTCCACCGGGGAGCTGTTTTTT. V gene TRBV5-6 combines with J gene TRBJ2-2, with 9 bases lining up with TRBD2. Per the germline V gene, CDR1 is SGHDT and CDR2 is YYEEEE. V shed 4 bases, J shed 4 bases, and the junction held 8 bases outside the gene matches. This CDR3 has 16 residues.

Here the CDR3 reads CASSRTTGGYEKLFF. The CDR3 bases are TGTGCCAGCAGCCGAACGACAGGGGGGTATGAAAAACTGTTTTTT. This chain connects TRBV14 to TRBJ1-4; 9 nucleotides align to TRBD1. V was pared by 4 bases and J by 6 bases, with 6 bases of the junction left unmatched. Germline V gene lookup returns CDR1 SGHDN and CDR2 FVKESK. The CDR3 length is 15 residues.

This clone showed up just a few times. The rearrangement uses TRBV6-6 and TRBJ1-2; D call uncertain. V lost 2 bases, J lost 8 bases, and 12 bases lay in between. Germline V lookup: CDR1 MNHNY, CDR2 SVGAGI (reference sequence). This CDR3 is built from 13 residues. The DNA of the CDR3 is TGTGCCAGCAGTTACCCATTACGGGAGGGCTACACCTTC. This translates into CASSYPLREGYTF.

V gene TRBV25-1 combines with J gene TRBJ1-5, with D maybe TRBD1 (6 bases). Trimming left V 7 bases short and J 6 bases short, with 16 bases between. This CDR3 contains 14 residues. Germline V gene data show CDR1 as MGHDK and CDR2 as SYGVNS. The CDR3 loop is CASTGSGGTQPQHF. DNA of the CDR3: TGTGCCAGCACCGGGTCGGGGGGCACTCAGCCCCAGCATTTT.

J is TRBJ2-2 and V is TRBV10-3; 7 nucleotides align to TRBD2. The CDR3 runs to 18 residues. Germline CDR1 and CDR2: ENHRY and SYGVKD. Trimming took 0 bases from V and 3 from J; bases not matched to a gene: 10. The CDR3 sequence: CAISESSPAGADTGELFF. DNA for the CDR3: TGTGCCATCAGTGAGTCGAGCCCCGCGGGAGCGGACACCGGGGAGCTGTTTTTT.

This chain links TRBV28 with TRBJ1-3; D uncertain. The CDR3 runs 14 residues. Germline V lookup: CDR1 MDHEN, CDR2 SYDVKM. The V end was cut by 7 bases, the J end by 1 base, with 11 bases between. The chain's CDR3 is CASNAPVSGNTIYF. As DNA, the CDR3 is TGTGCCAGCAACGCCCCAGTATCTGGAAACACCATATATTTT. Complete variable domain (other parts from reference TRBV28 and TRBJ1-3): DVKVTQSSRYLVKRTGEKVFLECVQDMDHENMFWYRQDPGLGLRLIYFSYDVKMKEKGDIPEGYSVSREKKERFSLILESASTNQTSMYLCASNAPVSGNTIYFGEGSWLTVV.